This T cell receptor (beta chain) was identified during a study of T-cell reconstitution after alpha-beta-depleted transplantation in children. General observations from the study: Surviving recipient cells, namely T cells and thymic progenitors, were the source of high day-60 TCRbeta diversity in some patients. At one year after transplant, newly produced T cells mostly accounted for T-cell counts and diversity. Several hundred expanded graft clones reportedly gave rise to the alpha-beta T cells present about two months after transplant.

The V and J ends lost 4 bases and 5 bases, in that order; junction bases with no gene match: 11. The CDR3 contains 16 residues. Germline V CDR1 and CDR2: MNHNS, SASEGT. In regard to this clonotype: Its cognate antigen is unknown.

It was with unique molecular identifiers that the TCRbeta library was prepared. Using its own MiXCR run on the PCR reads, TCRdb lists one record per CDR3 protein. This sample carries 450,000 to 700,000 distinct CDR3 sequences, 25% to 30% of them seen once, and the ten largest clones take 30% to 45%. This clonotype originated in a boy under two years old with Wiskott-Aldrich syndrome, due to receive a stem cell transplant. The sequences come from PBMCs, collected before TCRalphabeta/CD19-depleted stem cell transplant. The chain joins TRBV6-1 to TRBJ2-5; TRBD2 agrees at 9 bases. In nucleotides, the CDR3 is TGTGCCAGCAGTGTTAGCGGGAGACCCCGTGGGGAGACCCAGTACTTC. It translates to CASSVSGRPRGETQYF.